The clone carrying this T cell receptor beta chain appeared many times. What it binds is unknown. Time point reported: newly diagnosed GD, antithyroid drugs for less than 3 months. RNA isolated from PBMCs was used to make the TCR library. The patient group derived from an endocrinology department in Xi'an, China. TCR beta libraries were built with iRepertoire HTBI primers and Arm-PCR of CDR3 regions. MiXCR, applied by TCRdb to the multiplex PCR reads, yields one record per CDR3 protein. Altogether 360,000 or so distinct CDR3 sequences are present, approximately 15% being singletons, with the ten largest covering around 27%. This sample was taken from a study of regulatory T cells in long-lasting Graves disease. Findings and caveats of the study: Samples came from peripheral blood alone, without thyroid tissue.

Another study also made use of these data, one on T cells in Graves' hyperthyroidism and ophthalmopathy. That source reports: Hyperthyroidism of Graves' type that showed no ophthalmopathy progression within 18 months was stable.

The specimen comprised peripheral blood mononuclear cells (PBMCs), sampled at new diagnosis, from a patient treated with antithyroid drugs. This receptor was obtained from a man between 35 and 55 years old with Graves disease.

The CDR3 sequence: CASSLGRAGELFF. DNA for the CDR3: TGTGCCAGCAGTTTAGGGCGTGCCGGGGAGCTGTTTTTT. V gene TRBV28 combines with J gene TRBJ2-2; D unresolved. The length of the CDR3 is 13 residues. Germline values: CDR1 MDHEN, CDR2 SYDVKM. The V end was cut by 2 bases, the J end by 6 bases, with 7 bases between.